These T cell receptor beta chains were read from a single sample in a study of cytomegalovirus exposure and HLA in healthy donors. The repertoire was sequenced with immunoSEQ multiplex PCR; TCRdb's copy has only in-frame clones and lacks some. The sample has roughly 350,000 clones; 86% are singletons. Sequenced: PBMCs. Receptors originate from a woman between 18 and 29 years old in good health and CMV-seronegative. Both conserved end residues are part of each CDR3. The D gene is left open where the match is weak. Clone sizes are given selectively: once, few, many, or a class where the clone is expanded.

j_call	d_call	clone_size	v_call	cdr3_nt	cdr3_aa
TRBJ1-4	NA	NA	TRBV11-1	TGTGCCAGCAGCTTATCATCGGGGGGCGGTGAAAAACTGTTTTTT	CASSLSSGGGEKLFF
TRBJ2-3	TRBD2	NA	TRBV5-4	TGTGCCAGCAGCTTCGGGGGGGGAGCGGCTAGCACAGATACGCAGTATTTT	CASSFGGGAASTDTQYF
TRBJ2-7	TRBD2	NA	TRBV28	TGTGCCAGCAGGGAAACTAGCGGGGCCTACGAGCAGTACTTC	CASRETSGAYEQYF
TRBJ2-6	NA	NA	TRBV19	TGTGCCAGTAGAACGGGGTTGAAAGGGGCCAACGTCCTGACTTTC	CASRTGLKGANVLTF
TRBJ2-5	TRBD2	NA	TRBV7-7	TGTGCCAGCAGCTTAGCGTGGGTAGCGGGACAAGAGACCCAGTACTTC	CASSLAWVAGQETQYF
TRBJ1-2	TRBD1	NA	TRBV4-3	TGCGCCAGCAGCCAAGGACCCGGGACAGTTAACTATGGCTACACCTTC	CASSQGPGTVNYGYTF
TRBJ2-7	TRBD2	NA	TRBV7-2	TGTGCCAGCAGCTTATCAGCGGGAGTCCCCTACGAGCAGTACTTC	CASSLSAGVPYEQYF
TRBJ2-3	NA	few	TRBV6-5	TGTGCCAGCAGTTACTCAGGGGGTCCCACAGATACGCAGTATTTT	CASSYSGGPTDTQYF
TRBJ2-2	NA	NA	TRBV4-3	TGCGCCAGCAGCCAAGAGGGCAGCCGGGGCGGGGAGCTGTTTTTT	CASSQEGSRGGELFF
TRBJ2-7	NA	NA	TRBV28	TGTGCCAGCAGTTACGCCGGGACTCACTACGAGCAGTACTTC	CASSYAGTHYEQYF
TRBJ2-5	TRBD1	once	TRBV4-1	TGCGCCAGCAGCCAACAGGGGGCAGAGACCCAGTACTTC	CASSQQGAETQYF
TRBJ2-7	TRBD2	few	TRBV19	TGTGCCAGTAGTATGGCCGCCGGGACTAACTACGAGCAGTACTTC	CASSMAAGTNYEQYF
TRBJ2-2	TRBD1	NA	TRBV29-1	TGCAGCGTTGAAGATCCAGACAGGGGGCTGGCCGGGGAGCTGTTTTTT	CSVEDPDRGLAGELFF
TRBJ2-3	NA	NA	TRBV5-1	TGCGCCAGCAGCCCCCCGGTAGCAGATACGCAGTATTTT	CASSPPVADTQYF
TRBJ2-2	NA	NA	TRBV23-1	TGCGCCAGCCCGTCGTCCGGGGAGCTGTTTTTT	CASPSSGELFF
TRBJ1-2	NA	NA	TRBV27	TGTGCCAGCAGTTTATCCCTCCTACCCGGGGTTCGAGGGTATGGCTACACCTTC	CASSLSLLPGVRGYGYTF
TRBJ2-3	NA	NA	TRBV5-1	TGCGCCAGCAGCTGGATGGAGGGAACAGATACGCAGTATTTT	CASSWMEGTDTQYF
TRBJ2-7	TRBD1	NA	TRBV29-1	TGCAGCGTTGTGACAGGGCCCTACGAGCAGTACTTC	CSVVTGPYEQYF
TRBJ2-2	TRBD2	NA	TRBV5-1	TGCGCCAGCAGCTTTGTCCTACTAGCGGGTGGAAACACCGGGGAGCTGTTTTTT	CASSFVLLAGGNTGELFF
TRBJ2-2	TRBD2	NA	TRBV6-5	TGTGCCAGCAGTTACGGGACTACTAACACCGGGGAGCTGTTTTTT	CASSYGTTNTGELFF
TRBJ2-7	TRBD1	NA	TRBV6-5	TGTGCCAGCCGGGACAGGGTCTACGAGCAGTACTTC	CASRDRVYEQYF
TRBJ2-1	NA	NA	TRBV2	TGTGCCAGCAGTGAAGGGTGGAGCGCCGTGGAGCAGTTCTTC	CASSEGWSAVEQFF
TRBJ2-2	NA	NA	TRBV10-3	TGTGCCATCAGAGCGGCCGGGGACACCGGGGAGCTGTTTTTT	CAIRAAGDTGELFF
TRBJ2-3	TRBD1	NA	TRBV4-3	TGCGCCAGCAGCCAAGAACCCCAGGGACAGTTAACAGATACGCAGTATTTT	CASSQEPQGQLTDTQYF
TRBJ2-4	NA	NA	TRBV14	TGTGCCAGCAGCCAAGGGGTCCGTCAATTAAAGCGCAACATTCAGTACTTC	CASSQGVRQLKRNIQYF
TRBJ2-1	NA	NA	TRBV19	TGTGCCAGTAGTATTATAGAGCGAGGTGAGCAGTTCTTC	CASSIIERGEQFF
TRBJ2-7	NA	NA	TRBV2	TGTGCCAGCAGTGAAATGGTGACAGGTCTTAGTTTC	CASSEMVTGLSF
TRBJ2-5	NA	once	TRBV11-1	TGTGCCAGCAGCTCCGGGTCTCGGGAGACCCAGTACTTC	CASSSGSRETQYF
TRBJ2-7	NA	NA	TRBV6-5	TGTGCCAGCAGTTCGGACAGTCAAATACACGAGCAGTACTTC	CASSSDSQIHEQYF
TRBJ1-1	TRBD1	once	TRBV5-4	TGTGCCAGCAGCTCGGCAGGGGGCACTGAAGCTTTCTTT	CASSSAGGTEAFF
TRBJ2-5	NA	NA	TRBV6-1	TGTGCCAGCAGTGCCCCGGTGGGAGCGACCCAACAGTACCAAGAGACCCAGTACTTC	CASSAPVGATQQYQETQYF
TRBJ2-7	NA	many	TRBV7-2	TGTGCCAGCAGCCAGATGAGGAACTCCTACGAGCAGTACTTC	CASSQMRNSYEQYF
TRBJ2-5	TRBD2	NA	TRBV10-3	TGTGCCGCCGCGGGACTAGCGGGAGGAAGGGAGACCCAGTACTTC	CAAAGLAGGRETQYF
TRBJ1-5	NA	NA	TRBV11-3	TGTGCCAGCACCCCACCGGTGGGAGGCAATCAGCCCCAGCATTTT	CASTPPVGGNQPQHF